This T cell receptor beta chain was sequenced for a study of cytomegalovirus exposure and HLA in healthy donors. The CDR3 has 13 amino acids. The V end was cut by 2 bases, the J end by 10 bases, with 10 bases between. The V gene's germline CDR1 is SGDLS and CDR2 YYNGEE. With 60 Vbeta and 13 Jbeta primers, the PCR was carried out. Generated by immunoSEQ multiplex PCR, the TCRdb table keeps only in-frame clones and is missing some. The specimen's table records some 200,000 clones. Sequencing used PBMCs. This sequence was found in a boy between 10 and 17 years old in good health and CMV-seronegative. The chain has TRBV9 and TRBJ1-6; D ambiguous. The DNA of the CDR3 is TGTGCCAGCAGCGTGGAAAAGCGGTCACCCCTCCACTTT. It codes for CASSVEKRSPLHF.